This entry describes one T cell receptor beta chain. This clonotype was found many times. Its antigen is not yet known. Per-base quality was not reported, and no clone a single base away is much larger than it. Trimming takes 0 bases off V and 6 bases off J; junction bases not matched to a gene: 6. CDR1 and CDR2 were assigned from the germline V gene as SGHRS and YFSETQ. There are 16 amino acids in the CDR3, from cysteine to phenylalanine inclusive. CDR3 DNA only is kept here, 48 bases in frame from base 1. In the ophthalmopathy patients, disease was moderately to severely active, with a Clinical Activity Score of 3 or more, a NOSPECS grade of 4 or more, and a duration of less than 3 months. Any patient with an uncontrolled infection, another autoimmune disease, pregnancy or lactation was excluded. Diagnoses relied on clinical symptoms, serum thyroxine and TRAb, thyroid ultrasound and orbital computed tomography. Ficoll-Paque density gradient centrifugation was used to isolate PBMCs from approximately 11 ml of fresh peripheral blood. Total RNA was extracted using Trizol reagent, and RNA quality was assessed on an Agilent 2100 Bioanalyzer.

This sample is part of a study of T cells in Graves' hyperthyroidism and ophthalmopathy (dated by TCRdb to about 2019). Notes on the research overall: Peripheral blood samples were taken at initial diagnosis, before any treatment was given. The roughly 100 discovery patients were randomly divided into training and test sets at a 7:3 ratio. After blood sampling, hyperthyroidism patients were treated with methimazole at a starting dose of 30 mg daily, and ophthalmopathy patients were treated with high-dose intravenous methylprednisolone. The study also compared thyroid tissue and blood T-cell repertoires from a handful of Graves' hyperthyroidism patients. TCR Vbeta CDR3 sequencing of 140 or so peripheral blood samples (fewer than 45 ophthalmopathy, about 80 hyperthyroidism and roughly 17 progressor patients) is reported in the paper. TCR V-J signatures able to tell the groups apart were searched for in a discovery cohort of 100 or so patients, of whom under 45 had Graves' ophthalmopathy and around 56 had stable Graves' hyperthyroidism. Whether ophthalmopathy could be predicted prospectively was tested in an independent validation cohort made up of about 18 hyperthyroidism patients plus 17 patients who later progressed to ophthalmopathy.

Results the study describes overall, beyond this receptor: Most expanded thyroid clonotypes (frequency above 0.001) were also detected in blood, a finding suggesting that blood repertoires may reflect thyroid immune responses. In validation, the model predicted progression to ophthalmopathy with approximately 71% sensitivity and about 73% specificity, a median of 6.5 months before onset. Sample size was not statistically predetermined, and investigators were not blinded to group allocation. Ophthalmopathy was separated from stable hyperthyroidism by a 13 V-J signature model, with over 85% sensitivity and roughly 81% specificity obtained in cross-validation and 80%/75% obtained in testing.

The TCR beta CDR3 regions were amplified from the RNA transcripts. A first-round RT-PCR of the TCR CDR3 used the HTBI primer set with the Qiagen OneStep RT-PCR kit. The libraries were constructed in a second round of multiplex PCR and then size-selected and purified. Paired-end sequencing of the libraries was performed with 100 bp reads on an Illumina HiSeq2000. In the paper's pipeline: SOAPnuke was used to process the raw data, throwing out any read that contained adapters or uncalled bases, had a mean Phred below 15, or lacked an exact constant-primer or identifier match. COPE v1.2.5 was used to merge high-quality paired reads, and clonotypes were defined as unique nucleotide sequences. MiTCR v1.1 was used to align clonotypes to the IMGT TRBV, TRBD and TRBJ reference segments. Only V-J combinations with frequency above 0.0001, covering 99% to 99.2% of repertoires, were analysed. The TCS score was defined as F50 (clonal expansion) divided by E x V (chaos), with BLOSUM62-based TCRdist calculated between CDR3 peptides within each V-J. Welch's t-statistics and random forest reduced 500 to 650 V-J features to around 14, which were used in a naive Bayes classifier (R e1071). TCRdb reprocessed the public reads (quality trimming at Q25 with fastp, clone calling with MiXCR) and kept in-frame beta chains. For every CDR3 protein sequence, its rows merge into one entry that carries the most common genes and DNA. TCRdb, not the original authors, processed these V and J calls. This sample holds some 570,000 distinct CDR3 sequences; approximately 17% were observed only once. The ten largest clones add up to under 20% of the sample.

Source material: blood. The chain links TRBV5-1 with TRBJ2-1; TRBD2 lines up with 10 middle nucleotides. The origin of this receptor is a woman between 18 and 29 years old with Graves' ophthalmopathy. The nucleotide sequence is TGCGCCAGCAGCTTGGTCGGGACTAGCGTGGGCAATGAGCAGTTCTTC. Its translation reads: CASSLVGTSVGNEQFF.